The 20 T cell receptor beta chains presented below share a single source sample, sequenced in a study of beta chain features in type 1 diabetes. Expressed TCRB transcripts were sequenced because the isolated RNA had all been reverse transcribed beforehand. The method was immunoSEQ multiplex PCR; TCRdb's version includes in-frame clones alone and lacks a portion of them. The sample comprises some 150,000 clones, 11% of which are singletons, and roughly 2% rests with the top ten. The specimen sequenced was central memory CD4+ T cells from blood. The receptors were gathered from a man aged 18 to 35 in good health.

This clone was observed at least ten times. Other DNA sequences from this sample encode an identical CDR3 as well. The CDR3 region has the DNA TGTGCCTGGAGTGTAGGTTGGACAGGGAGGCTTAATAGCAATCAGCCCCAGCATTTT. Translated: CAWSVGWTGRLNSNQPQHF. This chain connects TRBV30 to TRBJ1-5, with 8 bases matching TRBD1. The germline V gene encodes CDR1 GTSNPN and CDR2 SVGIG (reference sequence). The CDR3 contains 19 residues. The ends lost 0 bases at V and 0 bases at J; junction bases unmatched: 13.

V and J are TRBV27 and TRBJ2-6, with TRBD1 matching over 9 bases. This CDR3 region has 18 residues. The V gene's germline CDR1 is MNHEY and CDR2 SMNVEV (reference sequence). V trimming: 5 bases; J trimming: 0 bases; junction bases outside the gene matches: 8. The CDR3 bases are TGTGCCAGCAGTGGTACCGGGACAGGGTACTCTGGGGCCAACGTCCTGACTTTC. Translating gives CASSGTGTGYSGANVLTF. The full variable domain, completed using reference TRBV27 and TRBJ2-6, is EAQVTQNPRYLITVTGKKLTVTCSQNMNHEYMSWYRQDPGLGLRQIYYSMNVEVTDKGDVPEGYKVSRKEKRNFPLILESPSPNQTSLYFCASSGTGTGYSGANVLTFGAGSRLTVL.

This clone was recorded a few times. This chain joins TRBV7-2 and TRBJ2-4; TRBD2 agrees at 9 bases. Germline V gene data show CDR1 as SGHTA and CDR2 as FQGNSA. The CDR3 length is 14 residues. V gave up 6 bases and J gave up 6 bases; unmatched junction bases: 6. In nucleotides, the CDR3 is TGTGCCAGCAGGGTTAGCGGGGGAGCAAACATTCAGTACTTC. Protein: CASRVSGGANIQYF.

V and J are TRBV4-2 and TRBJ1-2; possible D gene TRBD1, 5 bases. Germline V gene sequence: CDR1 LGHNA, CDR2 YNFKEQ. The CDR3 runs to 16 residues. The ends were cut back, 2 bases at V and 1 base at J, with 14 bases in the middle. The CDR3 sequence is CASSQSIREINYGYTF. CDR3 DNA: TGTGCCAGCAGCCAAAGCATCAGGGAGATTAACTATGGCTACACCTTC.

This clone was seen a few times. V is TRBV28 and J is TRBJ1-3; tentative D call: TRBD1 (5 bases). V gave up 4 bases and J gave up 2 bases, with 15 bases separating them. The germline V gene encodes CDR1 MDHEN and CDR2 SYDVKM. The CDR3 loop spans 16 amino acids. This chain's CDR3 is CASSYLGARTGNTIYF. In DNA form, the CDR3 reads TGTGCCAGCAGTTACCTCGGGGCTCGCACTGGAAACACCATATATTTT.

The chain has TRBV15 and TRBJ2-1; 8 bases fit TRBD2. This CDR3 comprises 15 residues. J gave up 2 bases and V 1 base, and 1 base lay outside the gene matches. Germline V gene sequence: CDR1 LNHNV, CDR2 YYDKDF (reference sequence). CDR3 amino acids: CATSRVAGTYNEQFF. Here the CDR3 DNA reads TGTGCCACCAGCAGAGTAGCGGGAACCTACAATGAGCAGTTCTTC. Using reference TRBV15 and TRBJ2-1 for the parts outside the CDR3, the full variable domain is DAMVIQNPRYQVTQFGKPVTLSCSQTLNHNVMYWYQQKSSQAPKLLFHYYDKDFNNEADTPDNFQSRRPNTSFCFLDIRSPGLGDTAMYLCATSRVAGTYNEQFFGPGTRLTVL.

The gene calls are TRBV4-2 and TRBJ2-2; 9 nucleotides agree with TRBD2. Germline V CDR1 and CDR2: LGHNA, YNFKEQ. The CDR3 consists of 19 residues. With 0 bases clipped from V and 2 bases from J, the junction kept 10 bases outside the gene matches. CDR3 loop: CASSQDFRLAVRNTGELFF. Here the CDR3 DNA reads TGTGCCAGCAGCCAAGATTTTCGACTAGCGGTGCGAAACACCGGGGAGCTGTTTTTT.

This clone was seen a few times. The chain is built from TRBV29-1 and TRBJ2-3; D is perhaps TRBD2 (5 bases). Trimming removed 7 bases from V and 2 bases from J, with 10 bases in between. This CDR3 is built from 12 residues. The V gene's germline CDR1 is SQVTM and CDR2 ANQGSEA. The CDR3 DNA is TGCAGCGCCCGGGATTTCACAGATACGCAGTATTTT. This codes for CSARDFTDTQYF.

The V and J genes are TRBV4-3 and TRBJ2-5, with no clear D. Germline assignment: CDR1 LGHNA and CDR2 YSLEER. This CDR3 has 12 amino acids. V lost 1 base and J 6 bases, leaving 6 bases between the germline ends. The CDR3 sequence: CASSQVKQTQYF. CDR3 bases: TGCGCCAGCAGCCAAGTCAAACAGACCCAGTACTTC.

This clone was observed a few times. The rearrangement uses TRBV4-2 and TRBJ2-5, with 8 nucleotides matching TRBD1. J gave up 1 base and V 4 bases, and 2 bases lay outside the gene matches. Germline CDR1 and CDR2: LGHNA and YNFKEQ. The CDR3 spans 14 residues. For the CDR3, the DNA is TGTGCCAGCAGCCCGGGACAGGCCCAAGAGACCCAGTACTTC. Encoded protein: CASSPGQAQETQYF.

This clone has more than one count but fewer than ten. The chain has TRBV30 and TRBJ2-2; 9 nucleotides line up with TRBD1. In germline, CDR1 is GTSNPN, CDR2 SVGIG (reference sequence). The CDR3 sequence is 13 residues long. V gave up 3 bases and J gave up 6 bases; unmatched junction bases: 2. CDR3 amino acids: CAWRQGAAGELFF. The CDR3 DNA follows: TGTGCCTGGAGACAGGGGGCGGCCGGGGAGCTGTTTTTT.

The CDR3 nucleotides are TGTGCCAGCTCACCCAGGCCAAGCACAGATACGCAGTATTTT. Its translation: CASSPRPSTDTQYF. J is TRBJ2-3 and V is TRBV18; D gene uncertain. Germline lookup yields CDR1 KGHSH and CDR2 LQKENI. This CDR3 contains 14 residues. Trimming shortened V by 3 bases and J by 0 bases, and 7 bases separated the two germline ends.

The genes are TRBV5-8 and TRBJ2-5; D call uncertain. Trimming took 5 bases from V and 5 from J, leaving 10 bases between them. In germline, CDR1 is SGHTS, CDR2 YDEGEE. The CDR3 contains 12 residues. The CDR3 protein is CASRRMEETQYF. The CDR3 DNA follows: TGTGCCAGCAGGCGTATGGAGGAGACCCAGTACTTC.

This clone was detected only a few times. The chain links TRBV14 to TRBJ2-1; tentative D call: TRBD2 (6 bases). Trimming took off 5 bases at V and 6 bases at J, with 20 bases between the two ends. Germline values: CDR1 SGHDN, CDR2 FVKESK. The CDR3 has 16 amino acids. This CDR3 reads CASSSWRASFSNEQFF. The CDR3 DNA sequence: TGTGCCAGCAGCTCGTGGAGGGCTAGTTTCAGCAATGAGCAGTTCTTC.

V is TRBV7-2 and J is TRBJ1-2; tentative D call: TRBD1 (6 bases). V was pared by 5 bases and J by 9 bases, with 16 bases between. The CDR3 has 13 residues. Germline lookup yields CDR1 SGHTA and CDR2 FQGNSA. In DNA form, the CDR3 reads TGTGCCAGCAGCCGACCGGACAGTGCCAGCTACACCTTC. Translated: CASSRPDSASYTF.

The V gene is TRBV9, the J gene TRBJ2-2; TRBD2 matches at 9 bases. Losses at the gene ends were 7 bases for V and 3 bases for J; bases not matched to a gene: 7. Germline CDR1 reads SGDLS; CDR2 reads YYNGEE. The CDR3 loop spans 15 amino acids. The CDR3 nucleotides read TGTGCCAGCGGAACTCCTAGCGGGGACACCGGGGAGCTGTTTTTT. Protein: CASGTPSGDTGELFF.

In this sample, this clone turned up a few times. The chain couples TRBV29-1 to TRBJ2-7; 11 bases agree with TRBD2. The CDR3 totals 14 residues. Germline V gene data show CDR1 as SQVTM and CDR2 as ANQGSEA. The junction had 7 bases not matched to a gene; V was cut back by 7 bases and J by 2 bases. In DNA, the CDR3 is TGCAGCGCCTGGGGGACTAGCGGCGCCTACGAGCAGTACTTC. Protein product: CSAWGTSGAYEQYF.

In its sample, this clone was seen a few times. V usage is TRBV7-6 and J usage is TRBJ2-5; a possible D gene is TRBD2 (6 bases). Deletions cut 0 bases from V and 7 bases from J, with 12 bases between. Per germline, CDR1 SGHVS and CDR2 FNYEAQ. CDR3 length: 14 residues. This CDR3 reads CASSLAGIGGTQYF. The DNA for the CDR3 is TGTGCCAGCAGCTTAGCCGGGATCGGGGGGACCCAGTACTTC.

This chain links TRBV30 with TRBJ1-5, with TRBD1 identical over 8 bases. This CDR3 spans 14 amino acids. Germline V gene lookup returns CDR1 GTSNPN and CDR2 SVGIG (reference sequence). Losses at the gene ends were 4 bases for V and 4 bases for J; bases not matched to a gene: 6. The CDR3: CAWTGQGRNQPQHF. CDR3 DNA: TGTGCCTGGACCGGACAGGGAAGAAATCAGCCCCAGCATTTT.

This clone was counted only a few times. This sample also contains other DNA sequences that code for the same CDR3. V is TRBV7-3 and J is TRBJ1-2, with no clear D. The V end lost 6 bases, the J end lost 2 bases, and 10 bases lay between the germline ends. The CDR3 is made up of 13 amino acids. Germline V gene data show CDR1 as SGHTA and CDR2 as FQGTGA. The CDR3 DNA sequence: TGTGCCAGCAGTCCCGACAAGAACTATGGCTACACCTTC. This translates into CASSPDKNYGYTF. Using reference TRBV7-3 and TRBJ1-2 for the parts outside the CDR3, the full variable domain is GAGVSQTPSNKVTEKGKYVELRCDPISGHTALYWYRQSLGQGPEFLIYFQGTGAADDSGLPNDRFFAVRPEGSVSTLKIQRTERGDSAVYLCASSPDKNYGYTFGSGTRLTVV.